This T cell receptor beta chain appears in the sequencing data of a study of T cell responses to AZD1222 COVID-19 vaccine. General study points: Repertoire sampling occurred only after the peak T cell response. Donors, mostly white British, included more females; clonal diversity was possibly underestimated. Baseline testing showed seropositivity in only six AZD1222 recipients. Spike-specific TCR repertoires showed rising breadth and depth after two AZD1222 doses.

Details on this clone: Its antigen is currently unknown.

The protocol was immunoSEQ multiplex PCR, while the TCRdb copy is restricted to in-frame clones and leaves out a portion. The sample yields some 150,000 clones, about 89% seen once. The receptor comes from an adult in good health. The sequencing used peripheral blood, collected on day 0 of AZD1222 vaccination.

The CDR3, as DNA: TGTGCCAGCAGCCAGCGGGCACACCAAGAGACCCAGTACTTC. It is translated as CASSQRAHQETQYF. V gene TRBV4-2 combines with J gene TRBJ2-5; the D gene is possibly TRBD2 (5 bases). Germline V lookup: CDR1 LGHNA, CDR2 YNFKEQ. The ends were cut back, 3 bases at V and 0 bases at J, with 8 bases in the middle. CDR3 length: 14 amino acids.